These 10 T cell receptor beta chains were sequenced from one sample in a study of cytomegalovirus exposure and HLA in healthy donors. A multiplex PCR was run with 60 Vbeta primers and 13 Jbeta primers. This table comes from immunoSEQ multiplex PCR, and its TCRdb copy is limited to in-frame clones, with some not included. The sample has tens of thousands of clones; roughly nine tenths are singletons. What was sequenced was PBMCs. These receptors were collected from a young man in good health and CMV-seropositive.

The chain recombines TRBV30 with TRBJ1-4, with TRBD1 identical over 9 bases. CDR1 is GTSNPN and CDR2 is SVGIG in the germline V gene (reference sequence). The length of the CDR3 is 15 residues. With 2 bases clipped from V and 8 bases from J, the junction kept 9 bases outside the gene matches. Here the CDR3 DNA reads TGTGCCTGGAGTCGACAGGGGGACTCTCGGGAAAAACTGTTTTTT. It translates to CAWSRQGDSREKLFF.

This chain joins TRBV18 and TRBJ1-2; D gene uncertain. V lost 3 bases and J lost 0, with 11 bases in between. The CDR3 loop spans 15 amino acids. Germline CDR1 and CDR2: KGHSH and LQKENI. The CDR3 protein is CASSPPNLANYGYTF. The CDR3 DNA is TGTGCCAGCTCACCCCCGAACTTAGCTAACTATGGCTACACCTTC.

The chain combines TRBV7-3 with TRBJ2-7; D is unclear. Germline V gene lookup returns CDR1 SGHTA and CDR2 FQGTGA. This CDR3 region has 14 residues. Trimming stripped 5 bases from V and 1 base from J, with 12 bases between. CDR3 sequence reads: CASSQDTYSYEQYF. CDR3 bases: TGTGCCAGCAGCCAAGACACGTATTCCTACGAGCAGTACTTC.

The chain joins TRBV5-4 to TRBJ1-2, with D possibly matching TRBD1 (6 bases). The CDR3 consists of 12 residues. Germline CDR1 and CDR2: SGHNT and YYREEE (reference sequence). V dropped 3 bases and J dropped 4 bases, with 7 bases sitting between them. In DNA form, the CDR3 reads TGTGCCAGCAGCTCGGACAGCTATGGCTACACCTTC. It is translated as CASSSDSYGYTF.

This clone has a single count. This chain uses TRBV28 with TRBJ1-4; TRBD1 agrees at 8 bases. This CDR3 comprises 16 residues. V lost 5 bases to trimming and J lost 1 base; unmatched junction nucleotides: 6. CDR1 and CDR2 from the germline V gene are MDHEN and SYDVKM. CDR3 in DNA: TGTGCCAGCAGTGCACAGGGGGTTAGAACTAATGAAAAACTGTTTTTT. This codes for CASSAQGVRTNEKLFF.

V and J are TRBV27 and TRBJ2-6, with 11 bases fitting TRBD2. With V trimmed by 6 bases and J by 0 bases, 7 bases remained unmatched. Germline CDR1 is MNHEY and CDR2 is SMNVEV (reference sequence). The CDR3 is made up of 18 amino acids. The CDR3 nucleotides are TGTGCCAGCAGGTCGGGACTAGCGGCCCTCTCTGGGGCCAACGTCCTGACTTTC. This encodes CASRSGLAALSGANVLTF.

This chain's CDR3 is CASSEYKGAGELFF. The CDR3 DNA sequence: TGTGCCAGCAGTGAATATAAGGGGGCCGGGGAGCTGTTTTTT. The rearrangement uses TRBV25-1 and TRBJ2-2; possibly TRBD1 for D (6 bases). CDR1 and CDR2 from the germline V gene are MGHDK and SYGVNS. There are 14 residues in the CDR3. V gave up 0 bases and J gave up 6 bases, with 8 bases separating them.

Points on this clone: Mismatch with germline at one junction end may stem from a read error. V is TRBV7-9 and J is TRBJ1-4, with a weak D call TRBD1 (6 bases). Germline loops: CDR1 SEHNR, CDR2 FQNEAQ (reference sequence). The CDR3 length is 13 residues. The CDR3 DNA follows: TGTTCCAGTAAACGGGACATGGGTGAAAAACTGTTTTTT. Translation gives CSSKRDMGEKLFF.

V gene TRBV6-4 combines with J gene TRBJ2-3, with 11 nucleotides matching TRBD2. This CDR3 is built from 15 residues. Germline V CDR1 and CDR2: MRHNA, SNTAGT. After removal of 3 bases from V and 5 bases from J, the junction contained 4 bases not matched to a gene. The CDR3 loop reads CASSEFLAGGDTQYF. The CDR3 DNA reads TGTGCCAGCAGTGAATTCCTAGCGGGAGGAGATACGCAGTATTTT.

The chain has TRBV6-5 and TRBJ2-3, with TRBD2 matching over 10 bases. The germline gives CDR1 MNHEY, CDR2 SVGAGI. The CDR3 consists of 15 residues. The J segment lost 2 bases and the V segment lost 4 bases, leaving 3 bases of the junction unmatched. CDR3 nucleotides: TGTGCCAGCAGTTGGCTAGCGGGGGACACAGATACGCAGTATTTT. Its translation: CASSWLAGDTDTQYF.